This T cell receptor (beta chain) stems from a study of CD8+CD57+ T cells in acquired aplastic anemia. Looking at the study overall: Isolated CD4+ and CD8+ cells, once sorted, yielded DNA averaging about 3.4 ug. Healthy donors gave some 10 million reads on average for CD4+ cells. Study-level findings and limits: Patients and controls were not found to differ significantly in CD8+ Simpson's diversity. Common to patients and controls were twenty-nine CD8+ CDR3 sequences.

Genomic DNA constituted the template upon which TCR beta VDJ and CDR3 profiling was performed. Using its own MiXCR run on the reads, TCRdb lists one record per CDR3 protein. Of 400,000 to 450,000 distinct CDR3 sequences listed, 55% to 75% are singletons. Per the germline V gene, CDR1 is SGDLS and CDR2 is YYNGEE. The CDR3 length is 16 residues. V gave up 0 bases and J gave up 3 bases, with 15 bases separating them. This clonotype was observed many times. Antigen unknown. The chain is built from TRBV9 and TRBJ1-2; D not resolved. This TCR derives from a human donor in good health, serving as a control. Sequencing input: sorted CD4+, CD8+, or CD8+CD57+ T cells (not recorded which) from PBMCs. This chain's CDR3 is CASSVEAATYYYGYTF. The CDR3 coding sequence is TGTGCCAGCAGCGTAGAAGCAGCGACTTACTACTATGGCTACACCTTC.